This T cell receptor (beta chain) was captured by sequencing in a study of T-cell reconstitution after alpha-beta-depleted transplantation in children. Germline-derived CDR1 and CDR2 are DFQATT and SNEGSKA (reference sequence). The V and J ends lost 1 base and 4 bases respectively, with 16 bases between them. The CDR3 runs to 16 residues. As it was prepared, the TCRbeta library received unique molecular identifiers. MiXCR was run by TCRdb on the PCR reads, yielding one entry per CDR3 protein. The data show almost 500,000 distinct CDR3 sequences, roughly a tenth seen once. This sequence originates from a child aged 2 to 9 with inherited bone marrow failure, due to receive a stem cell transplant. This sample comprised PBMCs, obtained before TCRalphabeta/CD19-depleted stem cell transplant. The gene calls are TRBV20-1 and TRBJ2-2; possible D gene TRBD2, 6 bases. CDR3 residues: CSARALGEAVTGELFF. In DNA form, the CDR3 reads TGCAGTGCTAGAGCCTTAGGGGAGGCGGTCACCGGGGAGCTGTTTTTT.